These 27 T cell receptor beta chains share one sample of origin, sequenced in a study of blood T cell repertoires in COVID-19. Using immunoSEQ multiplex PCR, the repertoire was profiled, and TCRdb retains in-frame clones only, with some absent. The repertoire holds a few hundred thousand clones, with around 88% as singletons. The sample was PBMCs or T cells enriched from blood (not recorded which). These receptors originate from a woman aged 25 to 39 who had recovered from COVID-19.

The CDR3 bases are TGTGCCAGCAGCAGGGGGCCCGCGAATCAGCCCCAGCATTTT. Translation: CASSRGPANQPQHF. The chain employs TRBV27 and TRBJ1-5; 8 bases fit TRBD1. Trimming removed 6 bases from V and 4 bases from J; junction bases left unmatched: 5. The CDR3 consists of 14 residues. The germline gives CDR1 MNHEY, CDR2 SMNVEV (reference sequence).

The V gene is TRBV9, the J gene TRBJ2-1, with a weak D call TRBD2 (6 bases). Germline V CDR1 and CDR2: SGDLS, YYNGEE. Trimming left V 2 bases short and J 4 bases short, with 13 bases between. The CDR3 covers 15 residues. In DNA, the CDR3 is TGTGCCAGCAGCGTGCAGGGACTGGGTTACAATGAGCAGTTCTTC. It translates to CASSVQGLGYNEQFF. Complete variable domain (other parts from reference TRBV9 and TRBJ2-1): DSGVTQTPKHLITATGQRVTLRCSPRSGDLSVYWYQQSLDQGLQFLIQYYNGEERAKGNILERFSAQQFPDLHSELNLSSLELGDSALYFCASSVQGLGYNEQFFGPGTRLTVL.

In DNA, the CDR3 is TGTGCCAGCAGCCCTTCAGGGTTGAACACTGAAGCTTTCTTT. Its protein product is CASSPSGLNTEAFF. The genes are TRBV3-1 (or the pseudogene TRBV3-2) and TRBJ1-1; D may be TRBD1 (5 bases). CDR1 is LGHDT, CDR2 YNNKEL, per germline (reference sequence). The CDR3 is 14 amino acids. Between the trimmed V and J ends, which lost 4 bases and 0 bases, there was a span of 9 bases.

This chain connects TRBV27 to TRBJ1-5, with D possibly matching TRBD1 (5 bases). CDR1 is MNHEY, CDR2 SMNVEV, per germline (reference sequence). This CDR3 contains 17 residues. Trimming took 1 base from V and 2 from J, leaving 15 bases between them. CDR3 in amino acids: CASSLYAGMVGNQPQHF. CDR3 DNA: TGTGCCAGCAGTTTATATGCAGGGATGGTGGGCAATCAGCCCCAGCATTTT.

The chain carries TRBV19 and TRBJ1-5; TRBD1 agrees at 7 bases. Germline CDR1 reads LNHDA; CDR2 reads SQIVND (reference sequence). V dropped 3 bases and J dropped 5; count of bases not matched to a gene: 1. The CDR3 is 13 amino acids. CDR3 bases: TGTGCCAGTAGTATTGACAGGGATCAGCCCCAGCATTTT. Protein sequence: CASSIDRDQPQHF.

The CDR3 loop reads CATSRDGGGLYYEQYF. The CDR3 region has the DNA TGTGCCACCAGCAGAGATGGTGGGGGCTTATACTACGAGCAGTACTTC. This chain connects TRBV15 to TRBJ2-7; possible D gene TRBD1, 6 bases. The length of the CDR3 is 16 residues. Germline loops: CDR1 LNHNV, CDR2 YYDKDF (reference sequence). The ends were cut back, 0 bases at V and 3 bases at J, with 15 bases in the middle.

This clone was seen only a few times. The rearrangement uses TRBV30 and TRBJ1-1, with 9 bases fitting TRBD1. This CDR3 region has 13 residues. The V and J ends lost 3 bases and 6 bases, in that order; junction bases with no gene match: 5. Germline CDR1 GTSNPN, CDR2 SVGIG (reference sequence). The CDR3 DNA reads TGTGCCTGGAGACAGGGGGCGGGAGCTGAAGCTTTCTTT. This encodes CAWRQGAGAEAFF.

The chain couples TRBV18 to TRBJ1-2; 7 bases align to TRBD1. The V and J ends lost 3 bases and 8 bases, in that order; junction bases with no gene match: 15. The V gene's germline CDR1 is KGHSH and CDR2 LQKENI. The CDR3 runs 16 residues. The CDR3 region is CASSPGSETGARGYTF. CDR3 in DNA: TGTGCCAGCTCACCCGGATCGGAAACAGGGGCGAGGGGCTACACCTTC.

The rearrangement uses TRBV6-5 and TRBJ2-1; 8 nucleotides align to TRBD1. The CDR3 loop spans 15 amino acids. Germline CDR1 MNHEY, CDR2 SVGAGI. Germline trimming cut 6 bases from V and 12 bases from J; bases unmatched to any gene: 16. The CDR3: CASSTRGQDPYGQFF. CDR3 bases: TGTGCCAGCAGCACACGGGGACAGGACCCTTACGGGCAGTTCTTC.

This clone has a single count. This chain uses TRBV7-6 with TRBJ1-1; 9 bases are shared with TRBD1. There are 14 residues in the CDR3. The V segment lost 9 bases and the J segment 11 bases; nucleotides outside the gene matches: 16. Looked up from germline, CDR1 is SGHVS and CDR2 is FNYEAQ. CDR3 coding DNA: TGTGCCAGTTCACTAAACCCAAACAGGGGGCTCGCTTTCTTT. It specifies CASSLNPNRGLAFF.

The CDR3 loop is CASSVDSGRSTDTQYF. CDR3 DNA sequence: TGTGCCAGCAGCGTGGATAGCGGGAGGAGCACAGATACGCAGTATTTT. V usage is TRBV9 and J usage is TRBJ2-3; 10 positions match TRBD2. The CDR3 sequence is 16 residues long. With 2 bases clipped from V and 0 bases from J, the junction kept 3 bases outside the gene matches. Germline values: CDR1 SGDLS, CDR2 YYNGEE.

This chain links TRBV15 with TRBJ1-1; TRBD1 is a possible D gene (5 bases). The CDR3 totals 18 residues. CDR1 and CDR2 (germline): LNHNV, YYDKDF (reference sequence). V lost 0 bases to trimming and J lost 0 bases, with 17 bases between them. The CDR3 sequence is CATSRDRAGLILNTEAFF. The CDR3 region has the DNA TGTGCCACCAGCAGAGATCGCGCAGGGTTGATTCTGAACACTGAAGCTTTCTTT.

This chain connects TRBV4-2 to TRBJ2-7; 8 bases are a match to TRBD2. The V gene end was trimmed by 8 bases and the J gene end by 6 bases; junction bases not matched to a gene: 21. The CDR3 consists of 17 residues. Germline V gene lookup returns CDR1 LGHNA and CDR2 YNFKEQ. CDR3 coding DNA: TGTGCCAGCTCCTCCTTATTTCGCGGGAGGAATCCCCGCGAGCAGTACTTC. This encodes CASSSLFRGRNPREQYF.

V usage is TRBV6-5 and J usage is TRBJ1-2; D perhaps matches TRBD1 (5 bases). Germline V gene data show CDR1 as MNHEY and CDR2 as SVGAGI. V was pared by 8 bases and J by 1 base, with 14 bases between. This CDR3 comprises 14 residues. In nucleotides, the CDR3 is TGTGCCAGCTACTCGGGGGGGGTTAACTATGGCTACACCTTC. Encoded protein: CASYSGGVNYGYTF.

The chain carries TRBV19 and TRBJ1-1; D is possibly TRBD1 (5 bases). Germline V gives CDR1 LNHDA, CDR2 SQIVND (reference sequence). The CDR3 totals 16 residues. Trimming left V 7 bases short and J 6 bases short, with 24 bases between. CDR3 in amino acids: CASNHHHKRRGPEAFF. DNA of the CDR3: TGTGCCAGTAATCATCATCATAAAAGGAGGGGACCTGAAGCTTTCTTT. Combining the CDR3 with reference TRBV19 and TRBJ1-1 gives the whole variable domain DGGITQSPKYLFRKEGQNVTLSCEQNLNHDAMYWYRQDPGQGLRLIYYSQIVNDFQKGDIAEGYSVSREKKESFPLTVTSAQKNPTAFYLCASNHHHKRRGPEAFFGQGTRLTVV.

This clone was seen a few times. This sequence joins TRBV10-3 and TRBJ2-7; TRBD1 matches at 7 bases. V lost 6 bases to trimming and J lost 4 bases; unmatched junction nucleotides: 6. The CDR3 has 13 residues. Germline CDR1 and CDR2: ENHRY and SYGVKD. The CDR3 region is CAISAGQVYEQYF. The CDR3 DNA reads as TGTGCCATCAGCGCCGGACAGGTGTACGAGCAGTACTTC.

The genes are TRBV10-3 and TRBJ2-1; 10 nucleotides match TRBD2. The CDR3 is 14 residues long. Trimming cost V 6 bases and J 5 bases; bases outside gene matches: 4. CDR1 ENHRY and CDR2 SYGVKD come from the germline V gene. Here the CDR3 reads CAIRTSGTHNEQFF. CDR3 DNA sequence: TGTGCCATCAGAACTAGCGGGACTCACAATGAGCAGTTCTTC.

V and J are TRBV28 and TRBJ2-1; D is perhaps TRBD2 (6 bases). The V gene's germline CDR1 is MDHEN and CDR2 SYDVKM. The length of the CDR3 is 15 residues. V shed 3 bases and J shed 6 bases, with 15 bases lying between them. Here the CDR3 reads CASSFPSGVGNEQFF. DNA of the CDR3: TGTGCCAGCAGTTTCCCATCGGGAGTAGGCAATGAGCAGTTCTTC. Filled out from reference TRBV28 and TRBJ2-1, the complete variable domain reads DVKVTQSSRYLVKRTGEKVFLECVQDMDHENMFWYRQDPGLGLRLIYFSYDVKMKEKGDIPEGYSVSREKKERFSLILESASTNQTSMYLCASSFPSGVGNEQFFGPGTRLTVL.

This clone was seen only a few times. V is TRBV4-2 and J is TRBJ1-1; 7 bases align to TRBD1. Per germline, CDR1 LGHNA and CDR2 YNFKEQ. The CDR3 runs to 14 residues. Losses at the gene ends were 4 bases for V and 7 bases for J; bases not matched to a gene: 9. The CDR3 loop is CASSPPGQRYEAFF. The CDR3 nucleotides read TGTGCCAGCAGCCCACCGGGACAGAGATATGAAGCTTTCTTT.

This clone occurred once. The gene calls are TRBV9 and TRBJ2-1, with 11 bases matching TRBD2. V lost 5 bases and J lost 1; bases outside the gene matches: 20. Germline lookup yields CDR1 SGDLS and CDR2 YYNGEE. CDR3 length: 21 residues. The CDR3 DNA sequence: TGTGCCAGCAGTGAAAGAAGACAGGGTATAGCGGGAGGGAGATCCTACAATGAGCAGTTCTTC. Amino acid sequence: CASSERRQGIAGGRSYNEQFF.

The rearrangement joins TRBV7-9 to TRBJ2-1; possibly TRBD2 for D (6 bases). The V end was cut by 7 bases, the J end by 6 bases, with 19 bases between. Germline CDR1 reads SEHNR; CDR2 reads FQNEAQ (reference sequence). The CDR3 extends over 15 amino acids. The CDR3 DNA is TGTGCCAGCATAGGGGACGAACTAGCTGCCAATGAGCAGTTCTTC. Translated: CASIGDELAANEQFF.

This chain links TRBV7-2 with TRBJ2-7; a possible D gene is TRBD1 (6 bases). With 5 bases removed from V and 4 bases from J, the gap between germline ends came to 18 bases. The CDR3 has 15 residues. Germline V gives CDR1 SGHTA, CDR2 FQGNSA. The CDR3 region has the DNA TGTGCCAGCAGCCCTAGGGGGTACAGTGGTTACGAGCAGTACTTC. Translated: CASSPRGYSGYEQYF.

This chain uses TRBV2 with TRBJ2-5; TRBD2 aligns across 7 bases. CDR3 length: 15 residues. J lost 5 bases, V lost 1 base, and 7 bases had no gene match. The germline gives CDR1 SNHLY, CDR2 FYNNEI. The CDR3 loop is CASSEEGGAAETQYF. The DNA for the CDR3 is TGTGCCAGCAGTGAAGAGGGAGGGGCCGCGGAGACCCAGTACTTC.

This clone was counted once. The CDR3 sequence: CASSLEGEVGDEQYF. CDR3 DNA sequence: TGTGCCAGCAGCTTAGAGGGAGAGGTAGGCGACGAGCAGTACTTC. This chain links TRBV7-9 with TRBJ2-7, with D maybe TRBD2 (5 bases). The V gene lost 1 base and the J gene lost 5 bases, with 15 bases spanning the gap. This CDR3 spans 15 amino acids. Germline CDR1 SEHNR, CDR2 FQNEAQ (reference sequence).

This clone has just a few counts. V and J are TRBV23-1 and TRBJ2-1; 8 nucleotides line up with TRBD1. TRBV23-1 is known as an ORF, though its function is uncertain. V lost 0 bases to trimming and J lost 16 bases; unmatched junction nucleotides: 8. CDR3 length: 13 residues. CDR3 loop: CASSQSARTGLFF. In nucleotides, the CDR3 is TGCGCCAGCAGTCAATCGGCTCGGACAGGGTTATTCTTC.

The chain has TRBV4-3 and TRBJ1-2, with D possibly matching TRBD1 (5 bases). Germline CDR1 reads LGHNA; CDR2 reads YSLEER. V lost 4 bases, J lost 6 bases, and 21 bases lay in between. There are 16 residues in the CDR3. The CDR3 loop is CASSPQDGGSVHGYTF. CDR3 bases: TGCGCCAGCAGCCCGCAGGATGGGGGGAGTGTCCATGGCTACACCTTC.

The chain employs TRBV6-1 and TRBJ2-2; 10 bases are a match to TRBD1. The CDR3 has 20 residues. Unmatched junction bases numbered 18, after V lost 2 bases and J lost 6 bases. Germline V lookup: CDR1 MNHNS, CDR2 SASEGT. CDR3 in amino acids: CASSEWGFAWGQGNPGELFF. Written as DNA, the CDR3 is TGTGCCAGCAGTGAATGGGGATTCGCGTGGGGACAGGGGAATCCCGGGGAGCTGTTTTTT.